The next 12 T cell receptor beta chains were all read from a single sample in a study of blood T cell repertoires in COVID-19. Produced via immunoSEQ multiplex PCR; TCRdb's table is partial and in-frame only. The sample records about 260,000 clones, approximately 89% being singletons. The specimen sequenced was peripheral blood. These receptors were collected from a man aged 40-49 years who had recovered from COVID-19.

V and J are TRBV2 and TRBJ2-5, with no clear D. Germline V CDR1 and CDR2: SNHLY, FYNNEI. There are 11 residues in the CDR3. The germline V and J ends were trimmed by 9 bases and 1 base, with 6 bases remaining between them. The CDR3, as DNA: TGTGCCAGTGACACCCAAGAGACCCAGTACTTC. Translated, it gives CASDTQETQYF.

The V gene is TRBV28, the J gene TRBJ2-3, with 9 bases that match TRBD1. The germline gives CDR1 MDHEN, CDR2 SYDVKM. J gave up 6 bases and V 5 bases, and 15 bases lay outside the gene matches. This CDR3 has 17 residues. The CDR3 coding sequence is TGTGCCAGCAGTGCCGTCTATCACAGGGGGCGTGCGGATACGCAGTATTTT. As protein: CASSAVYHRGRADTQYF. The variable domain in full, with the rest retrieved from reference TRBV28 and TRBJ2-3, is DVKVTQSSRYLVKRTGEKVFLECVQDMDHENMFWYRQDPGLGLRLIYFSYDVKMKEKGDIPEGYSVSREKKERFSLILESASTNQTSMYLCASSAVYHRGRADTQYFGPGTRLTVL.

This clone was recorded once. The chain joins TRBV7-2 to TRBJ2-7; TRBD2 agrees at 7 bases. The CDR3 totals 17 residues. Germline CDR1 reads SGHTA; CDR2 reads FQGNSA. V lost 5 bases and J lost 0; bases outside the gene matches: 13. The CDR3 here is CASSQFVSGILSYEQYF. The CDR3 DNA follows: TGTGCCAGCAGCCAATTCGTAAGCGGGATCCTCTCCTACGAGCAGTACTTC.

The CDR3 DNA is TGTGCCAGCAGATACACAGGGGGAGGCAATCAGCCCCAGCATTTT. Protein sequence: CASRYTGGGNQPQHF. This sequence joins TRBV28 and TRBJ1-5; 8 bases are shared with TRBD1. The V and J ends lost 6 bases and 2 bases, in that order; junction bases with no gene match: 6. The CDR3 totals 15 residues. The V gene's germline CDR1 is MDHEN and CDR2 SYDVKM.

The CDR3 here is CSVDRATEAFF. The CDR3 DNA follows: TGCAGCGTGGACAGGGCCACTGAAGCTTTCTTT. The chain is built from TRBV29-1 and TRBJ1-1, with TRBD1 identical over 8 bases. Germline CDR1 and CDR2: SQVTM and ANQGSEA. This CDR3 spans 11 amino acids. J lost 4 bases, V lost 6 bases, and 1 base had no gene match.

This chain uses TRBV18 with TRBJ1-2, with TRBD1 as a possible D gene (5 bases). The V gene's germline CDR1 is KGHSH and CDR2 LQKENI. This CDR3 comprises 17 residues. Trimming left V 3 bases short and J 0 bases short, with 17 bases between. DNA of the CDR3: TGTGCCAGCTCACCGAGCGCGGGGCAAAGGACTAACTATGGCTACACCTTC. Residues: CASSPSAGQRTNYGYTF. Together with reference TRBV18 and TRBJ1-2, the CDR3 gives the full variable domain: NAGVMQNPRHLVRRRGQEARLRCSPMKGHSHVYWYRQLPEEGLKFMVYLQKENIIDESGMPKERFSAEFPKEGPSILRIQQVVRGDSAAYFCASSPSAGQRTNYGYTFGSGTRLTVV.

The rearrangement uses TRBV10-3 and TRBJ1-1; D call uncertain. CDR3 size: 12 residues. CDR1 is ENHRY and CDR2 is SYGVKD in the germline V gene. V shed 4 bases and J shed 4 bases, with 7 bases lying between them. The CDR3 bases are TGTGCCATCAGTGCCGGTTCCACTGAAGCTTTCTTT. Translated: CAISAGSTEAFF.

The chain couples TRBV28 to TRBJ2-7; 7 nucleotides align to TRBD2. With V trimmed by 5 bases and J by 0 bases, 7 bases remained unmatched. This CDR3 contains 15 residues. Germline values: CDR1 MDHEN, CDR2 SYDVKM. CDR3 in amino acids: CASSTQAGPSYEQYF. The CDR3 DNA reads TGTGCCAGCAGTACCCAAGCGGGGCCCTCCTACGAGCAGTACTTC.

The V gene is TRBV19, the J gene TRBJ2-7; 7 bases align to TRBD1. V dropped 3 bases and J dropped 0; count of bases not matched to a gene: 2. The CDR3 sequence is 14 residues long. Germline V lookup: CDR1 LNHDA, CDR2 SQIVND (reference sequence). Here the CDR3 reads CASSMGQFSYEQYF. The CDR3 DNA sequence: TGTGCCAGTAGTATGGGACAGTTCTCCTACGAGCAGTACTTC.

This clone was picked up many times. The rearrangement joins TRBV7-2 to TRBJ2-7; D remains ambiguous. The germline V gene encodes CDR1 SGHTA and CDR2 FQGNSA. Trimming took off 2 bases at V and 0 bases at J, with 8 bases between the two ends. The CDR3 spans 14 residues. The CDR3 reads CASSLLRSSYEQYF. CDR3 sequence (DNA): TGTGCCAGCAGCTTATTACGGTCCTCCTACGAGCAGTACTTC.

V usage is TRBV30 and J usage is TRBJ2-5, with D tentatively TRBD2 (5 bases). V was shortened by 3 bases and J by 4 bases, with 6 bases between the two germline ends. The CDR3 length is 11 residues. CDR1 and CDR2 from the germline V gene are GTSNPN and SVGIG (reference sequence). This chain's CDR3 is CAWSRGETQYF. CDR3 coding DNA: TGTGCCTGGAGCCGGGGAGAGACCCAGTACTTC.

The CDR3 DNA sequence: TGTGCCAGCACCTCCTCCCCTGAGGCGACTGAAGCTTTCTTT. The encoded protein is CASTSSPEATEAFF. V is TRBV6-5 and J is TRBJ1-1, with unresolved D. V lost 7 bases to trimming and J lost 5 bases, with 17 bases between them. CDR3 size: 14 residues. Germline CDR1 and CDR2: MNHEY and SVGAGI.